The following is a TCR beta chain sequence with its context. The V and J ends lost 2 bases and 1 base, in that order; junction bases with no gene match: 8. The CDR3 is 17 amino acids. Germline V lookup: CDR1 SGHDN, CDR2 FVKESK. TCRdb recomputed calls from the RT-PCR reads with MiXCR, one row per CDR3 protein. The sample lists roughly 940,000 distinct CDR3 sequences; around 17% were seen once. This entry comes from a study of patients and donors after allogeneic stem cell transplantation. Source material: blood, either unsorted or a sorted T cell fraction (not recorded which). The rearrangement links TRBV14 to TRBJ1-3; TRBD1 agrees at 7 bases. This sequence originates from a human donor who was either an allogeneic HSCT recipient or a stem cell or donor lymphocyte infusion donor (not recorded which). It is not recorded whose cells these are; they may come from a transplant donor. The CDR3 region is CASSQLAGGESGNTIYF. The CDR3 DNA follows: TGTGCCAGCAGCCAATTGGCAGGGGGAGAATCTGGAAACACCATATATTTT.